One sample yielded the 32 T cell receptor beta chains listed below, sequenced in a study of post-analysis software for immune sequencing data. Study-wide results and caveats: TRBV5-6, TRBV5-1 and TRBV20-1 belonged to a set of about five TRBV segments that were more frequent in patients than controls.

Their cognate antigens are unknown. Unique-molecular-identifier-tagged TCR beta cDNA libraries were used. TCRdb fed the PCR reads into MiXCR, producing one record per CDR3 protein. This table has approximately 730,000 distinct CDR3 sequences, around 45% appearing once. Specimen: blood. The receptor set was obtained from a girl aged 10-17 years with multiple sclerosis.

This clonotype has just a few counts. The rearrangement links TRBV4-1 to TRBJ1-2; D is undetermined. V shed 1 base and J shed 6 bases, with 12 bases lying between them. This CDR3 has 14 amino acids. CDR1 and CDR2 (germline): MGHRA, YSYEKL. Here the CDR3 reads CASSQGAGFDGYTF. The CDR3 bases are TGCGCCAGCAGCCAAGGGGCGGGTTTCGATGGCTACACCTTC.

Notes on this clonotype: One end of the junction varies from germline; a read error may be responsible. V is TRBV12-3 or TRBV12-4 and J is TRBJ2-7; TRBD2 agrees at 9 bases. CDR3 size: 14 residues. CDR3 DNA: TGTACCAGCAGTGTCTCGGGACTAGCTCGGGAGCAGTACTTC. The encoded protein is CTSSVSGLAREQYF.

This clonotype was detected only a few times. This rearrangement joins TRBV9 to TRBJ2-5; TRBD2 matches 14 bases. The V gene's germline CDR1 is SGDLS and CDR2 YYNGEE. V lost 4 bases, J lost 2 bases, and 4 bases stayed unmatched. This CDR3 has 16 amino acids. The DNA of the CDR3 is TGTGCCAGCAGCACCGGGACTAGCGGGAGACAAGAGACCCAGTACTTC. It specifies CASSTGTSGRQETQYF.

The CDR3 DNA follows: TGTGCCAGCAGTTTAGTCTCCGGGGTTGGGGGTTCACCCCTCCACTTT. It specifies CASSLVSGVGGSPLHF. The chain carries TRBV27 and TRBJ1-6; weak D call: TRBD1 (5 bases). The V end lost 2 bases, the J end lost 9 bases, and 17 bases lay between the germline ends. Germline assignment: CDR1 MNHEY and CDR2 SMNVEV (reference sequence). The CDR3 is 16 amino acids.

This CDR3 is CAAAGGNSYNEQYF. The CDR3 nucleotides are TGTGCCGCAGCGGGAGGCAATTCCTACAATGAGCAGTACTTC. The chain joins TRBV3-1 to TRBJ2-1; 9 positions match TRBD2. With the DNA end fitting TRBJ2-7 better, the J assignment may be wrong. The CDR3 runs to 14 residues. CDR1 and CDR2 (germline): LGHDT, YNNKEL (reference sequence).

To note about this clonotype: One end of the junction fails to match germline, which may point to a read error. The CDR3 spells CASRVRVPLAQGEQYF. For the CDR3, the DNA is TGCGCCAGCAGAGTAAGAGTCCCATTGGCCCAGGGGGAGCAGTACTTC. V usage is TRBV6-1 and J usage is TRBJ2-7; D might be TRBD1 (6 bases). Germline V CDR1 and CDR2: MNHNS, SASEGT. The CDR3 contains 16 residues.

The DNA for the CDR3 is TGTGCCAGCAGCGTAGGCACGGAAGCTAACTATGGCTACACCTTC. Translated: CASSVGTEANYGYTF. J is TRBJ1-2 and V is TRBV9; D is uncertain. The V and J ends lost 0 bases and 0 bases respectively, with 9 bases between them. Germline V gene data show CDR1 as SGDLS and CDR2 as YYNGEE. The CDR3 runs 15 residues.

The chain is built from TRBV29-1 and TRBJ2-7; D might be TRBD1 (5 bases). Per the germline V gene, CDR1 is SQVTM and CDR2 is ANQGSEA. Trimming took off 4 bases at V and 2 bases at J, with 15 bases between the two ends. This CDR3 has 14 residues. In DNA form, the CDR3 reads TGCAGCGTTGGACCGACAGTGGAGCCCTACGAGCAGTACTTC. It specifies CSVGPTVEPYEQYF.

The chain is built from TRBV19 and TRBJ2-5; no reliable D call. This CDR3 is built from 13 residues. From germline, CDR1 is LNHDA and CDR2 SQIVND (reference sequence). The V end lost 5 bases, the J end lost 5 bases, and 12 bases lay between the germline ends. The CDR3 sequence: CASSSTVLETQYF. DNA for the CDR3: TGTGCCAGTAGTTCGACGGTTCTGGAGACCCAGTACTTC.

The chain recombines TRBV6-6 with TRBJ1-2; 7 nucleotides agree with TRBD1. The CDR3 spans 15 residues. CDR1 MNHNY and CDR2 SVGAGI come from the germline V gene (reference sequence). V shed 4 bases, J shed 7 bases, and the junction held 12 bases outside the gene matches. The CDR3 sequence is CASSSSDRVIGGYTF. As DNA, the CDR3 is TGTGCCAGCAGTTCGTCCGACAGGGTAATAGGTGGCTACACCTTC.

This clonotype was counted ten times or more. This sequence joins TRBV6-4 and TRBJ2-3; 13 bases align to TRBD2. V trimming: 4 bases; J trimming: 3 bases; junction bases outside the gene matches: 1. Per germline, CDR1 MRHNA and CDR2 SNTAGT. The CDR3 contains 15 residues. CDR3 sequence (DNA): TGTGCCAGCAGTGGACTAGCGGGAGGAACAGATACGCAGTATTTT. It encodes CASSGLAGGTDTQYF.

The chain joins TRBV29-1 to TRBJ1-1; D is perhaps TRBD1 (6 bases). Trimming took 5 bases from V and 1 from J, leaving 14 bases between them. CDR1 and CDR2 from the germline V gene are SQVTM and ANQGSEA. CDR3 size: 14 residues. Here the CDR3 reads CSVYRGAENTEAFF. In nucleotides, the CDR3 is TGCAGCGTTTATAGGGGGGCGGAGAACACTGAAGCTTTCTTT.

This chain links TRBV15 with TRBJ1-5; 9 bases fit TRBD1. The CDR3 is made up of 14 amino acids. V lost 11 bases, J lost 5 bases, and 10 bases stayed unmatched. Germline V gene sequence: CDR1 LNHNV, CDR2 YYDKDF (reference sequence). The CDR3 reads CAASRDRADQPQHF. The CDR3 DNA is TGTGCCGCGTCCCGGGACAGGGCCGATCAGCCCCAGCATTTT.

J is TRBJ2-1 and V is TRBV4-3, with a possible D match to TRBD1 (6 bases). This CDR3 comprises 16 residues. Germline CDR1 and CDR2: LGHNA and YSLEER. V was trimmed by 1 base and J by 2 bases, leaving 12 bases between them. The CDR3 protein is CASSQATGHPYNEQFF. The CDR3 DNA follows: TGCGCCAGCAGCCAAGCGACAGGTCATCCCTACAATGAGCAGTTCTTC.

This clonotype has a handful of counts. The chain couples TRBV24-1 to TRBJ2-1, with 12 bases aligning to TRBD2. This CDR3 has 17 amino acids. Germline CDR1 reads KGHDR; CDR2 reads SFDVKD. With 4 bases clipped from V and 4 bases from J, the junction kept 7 bases outside the gene matches. CDR3 amino acids: CATSDQGLAGWYNEQFF. The CDR3 bases are TGTGCCACCAGTGACCAAGGACTAGCGGGGTGGTACAATGAGCAGTTCTTC.

J is TRBJ1-1 and V is TRBV10-3, with 8 positions matching TRBD1. This CDR3 region has 15 residues. The V gene's germline CDR1 is ENHRY and CDR2 SYGVKD. V dropped 8 bases and J dropped 5; count of bases not matched to a gene: 13. CDR3 sequence (DNA): TGTGCCATCGGAGGGACAGGAAACTGGGGGACTGAAGCTTTCTTT. Encoded protein: CAIGGTGNWGTEAFF.

This clonotype appeared once. The J gene is TRBJ2-1, the V gene TRBV28, with TRBD2 matching over 7 bases. The CDR3 runs 20 residues. The J segment lost 8 bases and the V segment lost 0 bases, leaving 22 bases of the junction unmatched. From germline, CDR1 is MDHEN and CDR2 SYDVKM. The CDR3 bases are TGTGCCAGCAGTTTATGGCTCGGGGTAGTCTCATGCGGGAGTCGGGATGAGCAGTTCTTC. This gives the protein CASSLWLGVVSCGSRDEQFF.

The chain links TRBV28 to TRBJ2-3; D is unclear. Trimming took 3 bases from V and 1 from J, leaving 14 bases between them. Germline CDR1 and CDR2: MDHEN and SYDVKM. This CDR3 has 16 amino acids. The CDR3 protein is CASSFPAMAGTDTQYF. The CDR3, as DNA: TGTGCCAGCAGTTTCCCAGCCATGGCTGGCACAGATACGCAGTATTTT.

The chain couples TRBV20-1 to TRBJ2-1; 9 nucleotides line up with TRBD2. This CDR3 has 16 amino acids. CDR1 is DFQATT, CDR2 SNEGSKA, per germline (reference sequence). The V and J ends lost 0 bases and 7 bases, in that order; junction bases with no gene match: 10. The CDR3 DNA is TGCAGTGCTAGAGATGGGTACAGCGGGGGGATAAATGAGCAGTTCTTC. Translating it yields CSARDGYSGGINEQFF.

CDR3 DNA sequence: TGTGCCAGCAGGTCCTCAGATACGCAGTATTTT. This translates into CASRSSDTQYF. J is TRBJ2-3 and V is TRBV7-9; no firm D call. The germline V gene encodes CDR1 SEHNR and CDR2 FQNEAQ (reference sequence). The CDR3 spans 11 residues. V shed 6 bases and J shed 4 bases, with 5 bases lying between them.

The sample holds one count of this clonotype. The V gene is TRBV4-1, the J gene TRBJ2-1; D remains ambiguous. The CDR3 is made up of 13 amino acids. The V gene's germline CDR1 is MGHRA and CDR2 YSYEKL. Trimming cost V 5 bases and J 4 bases, with 9 bases left between them. The CDR3: CASSYDVYNEQFF. The CDR3 DNA reads TGCGCCAGCAGCTATGACGTTTACAATGAGCAGTTCTTC.

The CDR3 reads CASSYGTEAYNEQFF. CDR3 coding DNA: TGTGCCAGCAGTTACGGGACAGAGGCCTACAATGAGCAGTTCTTC. The chain links TRBV6-6 to TRBJ2-1, with 7 bases that match TRBD1. Per the germline V gene, CDR1 is MNHNY and CDR2 is SVGAGI (reference sequence). V lost 2 bases to trimming and J lost 2 bases; unmatched junction nucleotides: 3. There are 15 residues in the CDR3.

The rearrangement joins TRBV29-1 to TRBJ1-2; D ambiguous. The CDR3 extends over 13 amino acids. Trimming removed 3 bases at V and 8 bases at J, with 16 bases between. From germline, CDR1 is SQVTM and CDR2 ANQGSEA. CDR3 protein: CSVDQNGVVGYTF. CDR3 bases: TGCAGCGTTGATCAGAACGGAGTCGTAGGCTACACCTTC.

This chain uses TRBV7-3 with TRBJ2-1; perhaps D is TRBD1 or TRBD2 (5 bases each). Germline-derived CDR1 and CDR2 are SGHTA and FQGTGA. This CDR3 comprises 14 residues. Trimming took off 4 bases at V and 7 bases at J, with 14 bases between the two ends. In nucleotides, the CDR3 is TGTGCCAGCAGCTCGGGACCCAACCGGAATGAGCAGTTCTTC. Residues: CASSSGPNRNEQFF.

This chain links TRBV15 with TRBJ1-4; possible D gene TRBD1, 5 bases. V lost 1 base and J lost 10, with 19 bases in between. Germline lookup yields CDR1 LNHNV and CDR2 YYDKDF (reference sequence). CDR3 length: 16 amino acids. CDR3 sequence (DNA): TGTGCCACCAGCAGAGCTCCCCGGGACGATGAGGGAAAACTGTTTTTT. Translating it yields CATSRAPRDDEGKLFF.

The rearrangement uses TRBV9 and TRBJ2-1, with D tentatively TRBD1 (6 bases). V lost 0 bases and J lost 8, with 18 bases in between. This CDR3 is built from 16 residues. Germline CDR1 is SGDLS and CDR2 is YYNGEE. CDR3 in amino acids: CASSVGGHSSSDEQFF. The CDR3 bases are TGTGCCAGCAGCGTAGGGGGACACTCGAGTTCCGATGAGCAGTTCTTC.

The chain has TRBV18 and TRBJ2-7; possible D gene TRBD1, 8 bases. The end of the DNA is better explained by TRBJ2-5, so the J call may be wrong. CDR1 and CDR2 (germline): KGHSH, LQKENI. The CDR3 runs to 15 residues. The CDR3: CASSGQGGGQETQYF. CDR3 coding DNA: TGTGCCAGCTCAGGACAGGGAGGGGGACAAGAGACCCAGTACTTC.

Comments on this clonotype: The junction departs from the called germline gene at one end, perhaps through a read error. The rearrangement joins TRBV27 to TRBJ2-5; D is perhaps TRBD1 (5 bases). The CDR3 runs 10 residues. CDR1 and CDR2 (germline): MNHEY, SMNVEV (reference sequence). The CDR3 nucleotides are TGTGCCGGCAGGGAAGAGACCCAGTACTTC. This translates into CAGREETQYF.

The chain employs TRBV4-2 and TRBJ2-5; 8 nucleotides line up with TRBD1. Germline V gene lookup returns CDR1 LGHNA and CDR2 YNFKEQ. This CDR3 region has 17 residues. The V segment lost 1 base and the J segment 3 bases; nucleotides outside the gene matches: 10. CDR3 protein: CASSQGQGRSRKETQYF. The CDR3, as DNA: TGTGCCAGCAGCCAAGGACAGGGGCGCAGCCGTAAAGAGACCCAGTACTTC.

The V gene is TRBV20-1, the J gene TRBJ2-5, with D perhaps TRBD1 (6 bases). The CDR3 is made up of 13 amino acids. The germline V gene has CDR1 DFQATT and CDR2 SNEGSKA (reference sequence). V dropped 2 bases and J dropped 11 bases, with 18 bases sitting between them. The CDR3 sequence: CSARHKGQEEQYF. CDR3 DNA: TGCAGTGCTAGACACAAGGGACAAGAAGAGCAGTACTTC.

The chain is built from TRBV27 and TRBJ1-1; possible D gene TRBD1, 5 bases. Germline V CDR1 and CDR2: MNHEY, SMNVEV (reference sequence). Trimming shortened V by 1 base and J by 3 bases, and 15 bases separated the two germline ends. This CDR3 has 16 amino acids. CDR3 amino acids: CASSLYPQVRDTEAFF. The CDR3, as DNA: TGTGCCAGCAGTTTATACCCACAGGTGCGGGACACTGAAGCTTTCTTT.

A single count supports this clonotype. V is TRBV6-1 and J is TRBJ1-1, with 8 bases lining up with TRBD1. The CDR3 runs to 16 residues. Germline assignment: CDR1 MNHNS and CDR2 SASEGT. Unmatched junction bases numbered 9, after V lost 1 base and J lost 5 bases. The CDR3 region is CASSEVGLDRGTEAFF. The DNA for the CDR3 is TGTGCCAGCAGTGAAGTCGGCTTAGACAGGGGTACTGAAGCTTTCTTT.